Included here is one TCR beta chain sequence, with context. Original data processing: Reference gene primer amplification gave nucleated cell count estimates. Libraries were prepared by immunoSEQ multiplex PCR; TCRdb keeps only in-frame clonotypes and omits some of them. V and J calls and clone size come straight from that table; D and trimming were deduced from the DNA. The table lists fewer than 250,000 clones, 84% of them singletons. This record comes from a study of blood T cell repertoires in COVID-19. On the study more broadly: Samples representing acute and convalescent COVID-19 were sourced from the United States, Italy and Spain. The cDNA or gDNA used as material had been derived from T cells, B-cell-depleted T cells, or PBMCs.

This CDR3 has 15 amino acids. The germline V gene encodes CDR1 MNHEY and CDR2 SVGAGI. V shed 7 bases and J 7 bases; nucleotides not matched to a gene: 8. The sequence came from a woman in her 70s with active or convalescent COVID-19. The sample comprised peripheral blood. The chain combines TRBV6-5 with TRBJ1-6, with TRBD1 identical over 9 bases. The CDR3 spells CASTLTGGGNSPLHF. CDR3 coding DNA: TGTGCCAGCACGCTAACAGGGGGCGGGAATTCACCCCTCCACTTT.